Listed below are T cell receptor beta chains from one sample, sequenced in a study of T-cell memory formation after mild COVID-19. TCRdb processed the 5' RACE reads anew with MiXCR; each CDR3 protein has one entry. The repertoire holds hundreds of thousands of distinct CDR3 sequences, with around 28% as singletons. Sequenced sample: PBMCs or a T cell subset sorted from them (not recorded which). These receptors came from an adult woman who had mild COVID-19 (a few samples of this study predate the infection). Cell type and time point are not known. CDR3s include the opening cysteine and the closing phenylalanine or tryptophan. Fields, in order: clone size, V gene, D gene, J gene, CDR3 DNA, CDR3 protein. A D gene is named only where the DNA matches it firmly. Size values are once, few and many counts, or a class for expanded clones, and some rows have none.

-	TRBV7-2	TRBD1	TRBJ2-5	TGTGCCAGCAGCAGGACAGGGTCCCAAGAGACCCAGTACTTC	CASSRTGSQETQYF
many	TRBV9	TRBD1	TRBJ2-7	TGTGCCAGCAGCCCCCGGGACAGCTACGAGCAGTACTTC	CASSPRDSYEQYF
many	TRBV12-3/TRBV12-4	TRBD2	TRBJ2-3	TGTGCCAGCAGTTTTTTGCGGGGGAGCACAGATACGCAGTATTTT	CASSFLRGSTDTQYF
-	TRBV11-2	-	TRBJ1-2	TGTGCCAGCAGCTTATCTACGGGCGAGGGCTACACCTTC	CASSLSTGEGYTF
-	TRBV24-1	-	TRBJ2-5	TGTGCCACCATCTCTCAACCGGGGACCCAGTACTTC	CATISQPGTQYF
-	TRBV12-3/TRBV12-4	-	TRBJ1-5	TGTGCCAGCAGCCGTGAGGCATCCCCCCAGCATTTT	CASSREASPQHF
-	TRBV19	TRBD1	TRBJ2-7	TGTGCCAGTATCAACGCCGGACAGGGGGGAGAGCAGTACTTC	CASINAGQGGEQYF
once	TRBV12-3/TRBV12-4	-	TRBJ1-2	TGTGCCAGCAGTTTGGGGATTGCGGTTGTAGGCTACACCTTC	CASSLGIAVVGYTF
-	TRBV20-1	-	TRBJ1-3	TGCAGTGCTAGAGTGGTTTCTGGAAACACCATATATTTT	CSARVVSGNTIYF
few	TRBV24-1	TRBD2	TRBJ2-1	TGTGCCACCAGTGGGACTAGCGGGAGACAAAATGAGCAGTTCTTC	CATSGTSGRQNEQFF
-	TRBV20-1	TRBD1	TRBJ1-1	TGCAGTGCTAGAGATCCGGGGACAGGGCCTCAGGTGACTTTCTTT	CSARDPGTGPQVTFF
many	TRBV5-4	-	TRBJ2-5	TGTGCCAGCAGGAAAGGCCGGGACGAAAAAGAGACCCAGTACTTC	CASRKGRDEKETQYF
many	TRBV7-6	-	TRBJ2-3	TGTGCCAGCAGCCGGAGCACGGGTTTCACAGATACGCAGTATTTT	CASSRSTGFTDTQYF
few	TRBV7-9	TRBD2	TRBJ2-5	TGTGCCAGCAGTATACTAGCGGGGGACCAAGAGACCCAGTACTTC	CASSILAGDQETQYF
-	TRBV9	-	TRBJ1-5	TGTGCCAGCAGCGTAGGACAGGCGGGGCCCCAGCATTTT	CASSVGQAGPQHF
-	TRBV5-4	-	TRBJ1-1	TGTGCCAGCAGCTTGGAGGTGGGATGGAACACTGAAGCTTTCTTT	CASSLEVGWNTEAFF
-	TRBV7-9	-	TRBJ2-1	TGTGCCAGCAGCTTAACCGGCGGGGAATCAGGGCAGTTCTTC	CASSLTGGESGQFF
-	TRBV11-1	TRBD1	TRBJ2-3	TGTGCCAGCACCGATTTGGACAGGGGTTCGACAGATACGCAGTATTTT	CASTDLDRGSTDTQYF
few	TRBV12-3/TRBV12-4	-	TRBJ1-2	TGTGCCAGCAGTTTACCCGGAGGGGACTATGGCTACACCTTC	CASSLPGGDYGYTF
-	TRBV5-1	-	TRBJ2-1	TGCGCCAGCAGCTTGCTGGGGGTCAATGAGCAGTTCTTC	CASSLLGVNEQFF
-	TRBV6-5	TRBD1	TRBJ2-5	TGTGCCAGCAGTTACCGGACAGGGGCCCAGACCCAGTACTTC	CASSYRTGAQTQYF
-	TRBV7-7	-	TRBJ2-1	TGTGCCAGCAGCAGCATGACAGGCGAGCAGTTCTTC	CASSSMTGEQFF
few	TRBV7-3	-	TRBJ2-3	TGTGCCAGCAGCTTCGGCCCAGTCGGGTTGCCTTCTAGCACAGATACGCAGTATTTT	CASSFGPVGLPSSTDTQYF
few	TRBV4-3	-	TRBJ1-4	TGCGCCAGCACACCGGGACCCAATGAAAAACTGTTTTTT	CASTPGPNEKLFF
-	TRBV4-2	TRBD2	TRBJ2-7	TGTGCCAGCAGCCAAGATCCTAGCGGGGGGGCTACTTACGAGCAGTACTTC	CASSQDPSGGATYEQYF
-	TRBV3-1	-	TRBJ1-1	TGTGCCAGCAGCCGGGACGGACCGCGGGGGAACACTGAAGCTTTCTTT	CASSRDGPRGNTEAFF
few	TRBV12-3/TRBV12-4	-	TRBJ1-2	TGTGCCAGCAGTTTTGCCAAGGGTGGCTACACCTTC	CASSFAKGGYTF